The 24 T cell receptor beta chains given below trace back to one sample, sequenced in a study of blood T cell repertoires in COVID-19. The assay was immunoSEQ multiplex PCR, and TCRdb's table has in-frame clones only and misses some. The data contain around 81,000 clones, 70% to 80% of them seen just once; the ten biggest clones take up 12%. The sample was peripheral blood. The receptors derive from a human donor in a cohort sampled during active COVID-19.

There are many counts of this clone. The chain links TRBV19 to TRBJ1-2; perhaps TRBD1 as D (6 bases). Germline CDR1 is LNHDA and CDR2 is SQIVND (reference sequence). The CDR3 runs to 14 residues. Trimming cost V 5 bases and J 8 bases, with 18 bases left between them. The CDR3: CASSFPTGRVGYTF. Written as DNA, the CDR3 is TGTGCCAGTAGTTTCCCGACAGGTCGCGTAGGCTACACCTTC.

This clone was seen more than once but under ten times. This rearrangement joins TRBV7-9 to TRBJ1-6; 9 nucleotides line up with TRBD1. V was clipped by 5 bases and J by 6 bases; unmatched bases: 5. CDR3 length: 15 amino acids. Looked up from germline, CDR1 is SEHNR and CDR2 is FQNEAQ (reference sequence). The chain's CDR3 is CASSIRQGGNSPLHF. In DNA form, the CDR3 reads TGTGCCAGCAGCATCCGACAGGGGGGTAATTCACCCCTCCACTTT.

The chain combines TRBV2 with TRBJ2-2, with a weak D call TRBD1 (5 bases). CDR1 SNHLY and CDR2 FYNNEI come from the germline V gene. The CDR3 loop spans 15 amino acids. V was clipped by 4 bases and J by 3 bases, with 12 bases between them. The CDR3 DNA is TGTGCCAGCAGTGTTCGGAGCAGGGACACCGGGGAGCTGTTTTTT. Translating it yields CASSVRSRDTGELFF.

V gene TRBV3-1 (or the pseudogene TRBV3-2) combines with J gene TRBJ2-1; D possibly corresponds to TRBD2 (5 bases). The V and J ends lost 3 bases and 5 bases respectively, with 20 bases between them. CDR1 is LGHDT and CDR2 is YNNKEL in the germline V gene (reference sequence). This CDR3 is 17 amino acids long. CDR3 sequence reads: CASSQTRRAGRDNEQFF. For the CDR3, the DNA is TGTGCCAGCAGCCAGACCAGACGGGCGGGCCGGGACAATGAGCAGTTCTTC.

The V and J genes are TRBV9 and TRBJ2-1, with 11 bases lining up with TRBD2. The CDR3 loop spans 16 amino acids. In germline, CDR1 is SGDLS, CDR2 YYNGEE. V trimming: 4 bases; J trimming: 3 bases; junction bases outside the gene matches: 6. The DNA of the CDR3 is TGTGCCAGCAGCCTTAGCGGGGGGGGTCTCTACAATGAGCAGTTCTTC. Its protein product is CASSLSGGGLYNEQFF.

The chain recombines TRBV29-1 with TRBJ2-3; 7 bases are a match to TRBD2. The junction had 3 bases not matched to a gene; V was cut back by 8 bases and J by 4 bases. This CDR3 has 11 amino acids. CDR1 SQVTM and CDR2 ANQGSEA come from the germline V gene. The CDR3 region is CSMGGADTQYF. The CDR3 DNA is TGCAGCATGGGGGGGGCAGATACGCAGTATTTT.

The V and J genes are TRBV15 and TRBJ1-6; perhaps TRBD1 as D (5 bases). In germline, CDR1 is LNHNV, CDR2 YYDKDF (reference sequence). The ends were cut back, 3 bases at V and 4 bases at J, with 10 bases in the middle. This CDR3 spans 15 amino acids. The CDR3, as DNA: TGTGCCACCAGCAGGGAGGGACGGTATAATTCACCCCTCCACTTT. Residues: CATSREGRYNSPLHF.

The chain uses TRBV27 and TRBJ2-5; 10 bases line up with TRBD1. Germline V CDR1 and CDR2: MNHEY, SMNVEV (reference sequence). J gave up 6 bases and V 4 bases, and 8 bases lay outside the gene matches. The CDR3 consists of 15 residues. For the CDR3, the DNA is TGTGCCAGCAGTTCGCCGACAGGGGGCAGAAAGACCCAGTACTTC. Translating gives CASSSPTGGRKTQYF.

The chain joins TRBV2 to TRBJ1-2; no firm D call. Germline V gene lookup returns CDR1 SNHLY and CDR2 FYNNEI. The ends were cut back, 6 bases at V and 4 bases at J, with 15 bases in the middle. This CDR3 has 14 amino acids. The CDR3 DNA follows: TGTGCCAGCAGGGGTCGCTTGGAGGGCTATGGCTACACCTTC. This gives the protein CASRGRLEGYGYTF.

The rearrangement joins TRBV28 to TRBJ2-3; 10 bases match TRBD1. V trimming: 5 bases; J trimming: 3 bases; junction bases outside the gene matches: 2. The V gene's germline CDR1 is MDHEN and CDR2 SYDVKM. The CDR3 loop spans 14 amino acids. The CDR3 coding sequence is TGTGCCAGCAGTCGGACAGGGGGTACAGATACGCAGTATTTT. It codes for CASSRTGGTDTQYF.

The chain carries TRBV7-9 and TRBJ2-3; D possibly corresponds to TRBD1 (5 bases). CDR3 length: 12 amino acids. V lost 1 base to trimming and J lost 12 bases, with 11 bases between them. Germline V CDR1 and CDR2: SEHNR, FQNEAQ (reference sequence). CDR3 sequence reads: CASSLGPGRQYF. Written as DNA, the CDR3 is TGTGCCAGCAGCTTAGGGCCAGGGCGCCAGTATTTT.

The rearrangement links TRBV9 to TRBJ1-1; the D gene is possibly TRBD1 (5 bases). Germline loops: CDR1 SGDLS, CDR2 YYNGEE. The CDR3 contains 13 residues. The V end lost 2 bases, the J end lost 8 bases, and 13 bases lay between the germline ends. DNA for the CDR3: TGTGCCAGCAGCGTTGCGACCGACAGAGAAGCTTTCTTT. Residues: CASSVATDREAFF.

The CDR3 is CASSLGAGPTAINYGYTF. DNA of the CDR3: TGTGCCAGCAGCCTGGGAGCGGGCCCCACCGCAATTAACTATGGCTACACCTTC. This chain uses TRBV3-1 (or the pseudogene TRBV3-2) with TRBJ1-2; no firm D call. Germline CDR1 and CDR2: LGHDT and YNNKEL (reference sequence). The CDR3 is 18 amino acids. Trimming removed 4 bases from V and 1 base from J, with 22 bases in between.

J is TRBJ2-5 and V is TRBV30; TRBD1 aligns across 8 bases. The CDR3 length is 14 residues. V gave up 1 base and J gave up 4 bases; unmatched junction bases: 5. Germline V gene lookup returns CDR1 GTSNPN and CDR2 SVGIG (reference sequence). In nucleotides, the CDR3 is TGTGCCTGGAGTGGCCCAGGGGGCGCAGAGACCCAGTACTTC. It encodes CAWSGPGGAETQYF.

The genes are TRBV6-2 or TRBV6-3 and TRBJ1-1; D is unclear. Germline CDR1 and CDR2: MNHEY and SVGEGT. Trimming took 5 bases from V and 1 from J, leaving 8 bases between them. CDR3 size: 13 residues. CDR3 region: CASSPVWNTEAFF. CDR3 in DNA: TGTGCCAGCAGTCCCGTCTGGAACACTGAAGCTTTCTTT.

V usage is TRBV4-1 and J usage is TRBJ1-1; 11 positions match TRBD1. The V segment lost 3 bases and the J segment 4 bases; nucleotides outside the gene matches: 10. CDR3 length: 17 residues. Germline values: CDR1 MGHRA, CDR2 YSYEKL. CDR3 residues: CASSHEFGQGASTEAFF. As DNA, the CDR3 is TGCGCCAGCAGCCATGAATTCGGACAGGGGGCGAGCACTGAAGCTTTCTTT.

This clone was seen a handful of times. The rearrangement links TRBV2 to TRBJ1-5; D remains ambiguous. This CDR3 has 17 amino acids. Trimming stripped 2 bases from V and 1 base from J, with 15 bases between. The germline CDR1 and CDR2 sequences are SNHLY and FYNNEI. CDR3 loop: CASSERRPAGSNQPQHF. In nucleotides, the CDR3 is TGTGCCAGCAGTGAAAGGAGGCCAGCGGGGAGCAATCAGCCCCAGCATTTT.

This clone was picked up one time. This sequence joins TRBV6-2 or TRBV6-3 and TRBJ2-1; D remains unclear. In germline, CDR1 is MNHEY, CDR2 SVGEGT. The CDR3 runs to 14 residues. The germline V and J ends were trimmed by 2 bases and 3 bases, with 8 bases remaining between them. CDR3 in amino acids: CASSYGQVYNEQFF. The CDR3 bases are TGTGCCAGCAGTTACGGCCAAGTCTACAATGAGCAGTTCTTC.

The gene calls are TRBV7-2 and TRBJ2-7; 11 bases fit TRBD2. The J segment lost 1 base and the V segment lost 1 base, leaving 0 bases of the junction unmatched. The germline CDR1 and CDR2 sequences are SGHTA and FQGNSA. The CDR3 length is 15 residues. The CDR3 protein is CASSLVAGGSYEQYV. The CDR3 DNA sequence: TGTGCCAGCAGCTTAGTAGCGGGAGGGTCCTACGAGCAGTACGTC.

The chain couples TRBV19 to TRBJ2-7; D possibly corresponds to TRBD2 (6 bases). This CDR3 spans 12 amino acids. Trimming left V 2 bases short and J 6 bases short, with 8 bases between. Germline lookup yields CDR1 LNHDA and CDR2 SQIVND (reference sequence). CDR3 nucleotides: TGTGCCAGTAGTATATGGGGAGGCGAGCAGTACTTC. It yields the protein CASSIWGGEQYF.

This clone was recorded once. The rearrangement links TRBV14 to TRBJ1-2; D possibly corresponds to TRBD1 (5 bases). V lost 4 bases and J 2 bases, leaving 14 bases between the germline ends. This CDR3 is built from 15 residues. Germline V gene data show CDR1 as SGHDN and CDR2 as FVKESK. The chain's CDR3 is CASSLIGGGNYGYTF. The DNA of the CDR3 is TGTGCCAGCAGCCTTATCGGGGGGGGAAACTATGGCTACACCTTC.

The chain recombines TRBV5-6 with TRBJ2-1; 8 nucleotides agree with TRBD2. Germline assignment: CDR1 SGHDT and CDR2 YYEEEE. J was trimmed by 6 bases and V by 4 bases; bases with no gene match: 15. The CDR3 contains 17 residues. CDR3 in amino acids: CASSPMGLAGSGNEQFF. Written as DNA, the CDR3 is TGTGCCAGCAGCCCGATGGGCCTAGCGGGTTCGGGCAATGAGCAGTTCTTC.

This chain connects TRBV7-3 to TRBJ2-2, with unresolved D. This CDR3 is 13 amino acids long. Germline V gene lookup returns CDR1 SGHTA and CDR2 FQGTGA. With 5 bases removed from V and 6 bases from J, the gap between germline ends came to 10 bases. CDR3 nucleotide sequence: TGTGCCAGCAGCCAAACAAACGCCGGGGAGCTGTTTTTT. Its protein product is CASSQTNAGELFF. The whole variable domain, remainder taken from reference TRBV7-3 and TRBJ2-2, is GAGVSQTPSNKVTEKGKYVELRCDPISGHTALYWYRQSLGQGPEFLIYFQGTGAADDSGLPNDRFFAVRPEGSVSTLKIQRTERGDSAVYLCASSQTNAGELFFGEGSRLTVL.

V is TRBV6-5 and J is TRBJ2-3; D possibly corresponds to TRBD2 (6 bases). CDR3 length: 13 residues. The V end was cut by 8 bases, the J end by 4 bases, with 13 bases between. Germline V lookup: CDR1 MNHEY, CDR2 SVGAGI. DNA of the CDR3: TGTGCCAGCCTGTTGGGGGGTGCAGATACGCAGTATTTT. Translating gives CASLLGGADTQYF.